This T cell receptor beta chain was identified in a study of response to subunit inactivated influenza vaccine. Study results and limitations: Seasonal influenza vaccination, on each occasion, was suggested by the authors to recruit few new T cells.

V was clipped by 6 bases and J by 6 bases, with 10 bases between them. Per the germline V gene, CDR1 is DFQATT and CDR2 is SNEGSKA (reference sequence). CDR3 length: 11 amino acids. From the RT-PCR reads, TCRdb called clonotypes with MiXCR, one entry per CDR3 protein. The table includes 600,000 to 700,000 distinct CDR3 sequences, 14% detected once. In this sample, this clonotype turned up a few times. What it recognizes is unknown. The material was PBMCs from blood, obtained roughly 2 weeks before vaccination. This TCR derives from a middle-aged man who received an inactivated influenza vaccine. The chain couples TRBV20-1 to TRBJ2-3; D not resolved. The CDR3 bases are TGCAGTGCCCCCCCGTTGGATACGCAGTATTTT. Translation gives CSAPPLDTQYF.